The clone carrying this T cell receptor (beta chain) showed up many times. Its specificity is unknown. V lost 6 bases, J lost 1 base, and 12 bases lay in between. This CDR3 spans 14 amino acids. This record belongs to a study of regulatory T cells in long-lasting Graves disease. Study findings and constraints: A greater number of public clonotypes (over 2,500) was shared by persistent patients than by new patients (about 960).

Time point indicated: persistent/refractory GD, antithyroid drugs over 5 years with positive TRAb. Preparation of the TCR library used RNA extracted from PBMCs. Both iRepertoire HTBI primers and Arm-PCR of CDR3 regions were used to build the TCR beta libraries. TCRdb re-called the multiplex PCR reads with MiXCR, one entry per CDR3 protein. Among approximately 400,000 distinct CDR3 sequences, less than 25% were seen once, and the ten largest hold around 21%. Sample: peripheral blood mononuclear cells (PBMCs), taken when the disease was refractory, from a patient treated with antithyroid drugs. The TCR comes from a female donor with Graves disease. The chain has TRBV12-3 or TRBV12-4 and TRBJ1-1; D is unresolved. CDR3 protein: CASSLRTGNTEAFF. In DNA, the CDR3 is TGTGCCAGCAGCCTCAGGACGGGGAACACTGAAGCTTTCTTT.